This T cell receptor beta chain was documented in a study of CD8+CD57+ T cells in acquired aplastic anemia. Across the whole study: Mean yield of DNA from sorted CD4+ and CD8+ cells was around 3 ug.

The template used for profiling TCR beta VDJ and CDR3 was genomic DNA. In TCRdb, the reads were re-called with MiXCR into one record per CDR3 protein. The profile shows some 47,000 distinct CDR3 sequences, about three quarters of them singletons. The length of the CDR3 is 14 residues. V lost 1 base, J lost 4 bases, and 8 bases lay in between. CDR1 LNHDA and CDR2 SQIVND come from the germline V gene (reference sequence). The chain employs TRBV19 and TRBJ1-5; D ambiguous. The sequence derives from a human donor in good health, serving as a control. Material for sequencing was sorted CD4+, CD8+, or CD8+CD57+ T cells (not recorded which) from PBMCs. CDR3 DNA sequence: TGTGCCAGTAGTATAGGGCAGGCTAATCAGCCCCAGCATTTT. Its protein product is CASSIGQANQPQHF.